Listed here are 22 T cell receptor beta chains from one sample, sequenced in a study of cytomegalovirus exposure and HLA in healthy donors. Data came from immunoSEQ multiplex PCR; TCRdb stores just in-frame clones and leaves some out. The sample records fewer than 250,000 clones, about 84% being singletons. Input material: PBMCs. Receptors were obtained from a woman aged 18-29 years in good health and CMV-seronegative.

Points on this clone: Other DNA sequences in the same sample also yield this CDR3. This chain uses TRBV29-1 with TRBJ1-1, with 8 bases that match TRBD1. The CDR3 totals 12 residues. Germline CDR1 SQVTM, CDR2 ANQGSEA. Unmatched junction bases numbered 1, after V lost 6 bases and J lost 1 base. This chain's CDR3 is CSVDRGNTEAFF. The CDR3 nucleotides are TGCAGCGTCGACAGGGGGAACACTGAAGCTTTCTTT.

The chain recombines TRBV6-5 with TRBJ2-7; D ambiguous. Germline V lookup: CDR1 MNHEY, CDR2 SVGAGI. V was pared by 5 bases and J by 2 bases, with 16 bases between. There are 15 residues in the CDR3. The DNA of the CDR3 is TGTGCCAGCAGTGCGGCCAATCGAGTAACCTACGAGCAGTACTTC. Its translation: CASSAANRVTYEQYF.

J is TRBJ2-3 and V is TRBV4-1; D gene ambiguous. The germline V gene encodes CDR1 MGHRA and CDR2 YSYEKL. V lost 4 bases to trimming and J lost 2 bases, with 4 bases between them. The CDR3 covers 12 residues. The CDR3 DNA sequence: TGCGCCAGCAGCCCGTTCACAGATACGCAGTATTTT. This translates into CASSPFTDTQYF.

This clone appeared a few times. The V gene is TRBV25-1, the J gene TRBJ1-1, with D possibly TRBD1 on 6 matching bases. The ends were cut back, 8 bases at V and 4 bases at J, with 14 bases in the middle. Per the germline V gene, CDR1 is MGHDK and CDR2 is SYGVNS. This CDR3 has 13 residues. CDR3 DNA sequence: TGTGCCAGCGGATCGAACAGGGCCACTGAAGCTTTCTTT. This gives the protein CASGSNRATEAFF. The variable domain in full, completed from reference TRBV25-1 and TRBJ1-1, reads EADIYQTPRYLVIGTGKKITLECSQTMGHDKMYWYQQDPGMELHLIHYSYGVNSTEKGDLSSESTVSRIRTEHFPLTLESARPSHTSQYLCASGSNRATEAFFGQGTRLTVV.

This chain uses TRBV9 with TRBJ2-2, with D unclear. Trimming removed 1 base at V and 7 bases at J, with 11 bases between. This CDR3 comprises 14 residues. Germline CDR1 SGDLS, CDR2 YYNGEE. DNA for the CDR3: TGTGCCAGCAGCGTAAGTCGGTCGGTCGGGGAGCTGTTTTTT. Its protein product is CASSVSRSVGELFF.

The DNA for the CDR3 is TGTGTCAGAAGCTTAGTGGGTAGCTCGACGTGGGGAATCGGGGTTGCGCCCCAGCATTTT. This encodes CVRSLVGSSTWGIGVAPQHF. The chain uses TRBV7-5 and TRBJ1-5. TRBV7-5 is labeled a pseudogene. The CDR3 loop spans 20 amino acids.

J is TRBJ1-2 and V is TRBV6-1; possible D gene TRBD1, 6 bases. The V end lost 7 bases, the J end lost 1 base, and 13 bases lay between the germline ends. Germline V gene data show CDR1 as MNHNS and CDR2 as SASEGT. The CDR3 is made up of 14 amino acids. CDR3 sequence (DNA): TGTGCCAGCACCCCGACAGGACTTAACTATGGCTACACCTTC. This encodes CASTPTGLNYGYTF.

This clone was detected once. The chain links TRBV29-1 to TRBJ2-3; TRBD2 aligns across 13 bases. Trimming took 7 bases from V and 8 from J; bases not matched to a gene: 9. This CDR3 spans 14 amino acids. Germline V CDR1 and CDR2: SQVTM, ANQGSEA. The CDR3 loop is CSALGLAGVGTQYF. As DNA, the CDR3 is TGCAGCGCCCTCGGACTAGCGGGGGTAGGTACGCAGTATTTT.

The chain joins TRBV10-1 to TRBJ2-3, with D tentatively TRBD2 (6 bases). Germline V CDR1 and CDR2: WNHNN, SYGVQD (reference sequence). V lost 10 bases and J 0 bases, leaving 14 bases between the germline ends. This CDR3 contains 14 residues. CDR3 DNA sequence: TGCGCCACCGCCGGGAGTTTGAGCACAGATACGCAGTATTTT. Its translation: CATAGSLSTDTQYF.

The chain links TRBV18 to TRBJ2-7, with D possibly being TRBD1 (5 bases). The V gene lost 0 bases and the J gene lost 3 bases, with 9 bases spanning the gap. Per the germline V gene, CDR1 is KGHSH and CDR2 is LQKENI. The CDR3 covers 14 residues. The CDR3 nucleotides read TGTGCCAGCTCACCACCAGGCAGGGACTACGAGCAGTACTTC. Protein sequence: CASSPPGRDYEQYF.

The genes are TRBV15 and TRBJ2-3, with D uncertain. Trimming stripped 5 bases from V and 3 bases from J, with 6 bases between. CDR3 length equals 12 residues. Looked up from germline, CDR1 is LNHNV and CDR2 is YYDKDF (reference sequence). The CDR3 region is CATSLFTDTQYF. CDR3 DNA: TGTGCCACCAGCCTGTTTACAGATACGCAGTATTTT.

This clone was counted only a few times. The CDR3 loop is CASSLLSDTQYF. The CDR3, as DNA: TGTGCCAGCAGCTTATTATCCGATACGCAGTATTTT. The chain links TRBV7-9 to TRBJ2-3; D is undetermined. The germline V gene encodes CDR1 SEHNR and CDR2 FQNEAQ (reference sequence). This CDR3 is built from 12 residues. Trimming removed 2 bases at V and 6 bases at J, with 6 bases between.

This clone has a single count. The gene calls are TRBV18 and TRBJ1-2, with TRBD1 matching over 8 bases. The V segment lost 4 bases and the J segment 6 bases; nucleotides outside the gene matches: 7. This CDR3 region has 14 residues. CDR1 is KGHSH and CDR2 is LQKENI in the germline V gene. The CDR3 sequence: CASSRRAGGDGYTF. For the CDR3, the DNA is TGTGCCAGCTCACGGAGGGCAGGGGGCGATGGCTACACCTTC.

The chain employs TRBV28 and TRBJ1-5; 8 nucleotides agree with TRBD1. Trimming took 5 bases from V and 7 from J; bases not matched to a gene: 10. Germline V CDR1 and CDR2: MDHEN, SYDVKM. The CDR3 is 15 residues long. CDR3 protein: CASSPTGQGSQPQHF. DNA for the CDR3: TGTGCCAGCAGTCCAACCGGACAGGGCAGCCAGCCCCAGCATTTT.

V is TRBV11-2 and J is TRBJ1-2; no clear D. The CDR3 loop spans 15 amino acids. Deletions cut 4 bases from V and 2 bases from J, with 14 bases between. From germline, CDR1 is SGHAT and CDR2 FQNNGV. Written as DNA, the CDR3 is TGTGCCAGCAGCTCTAGCCCCCTGGGGAACTATGGCTACACCTTC. It translates to CASSSSPLGNYGYTF. Based on the CDR3 plus reference TRBV11-2 and TRBJ1-2, the full variable domain is EAGVAQSPRYKIIEKRQSVAFWCNPISGHATLYWYQQILGQGPKLLIQFQNNGVVDDSQLPKDRFSAERLKGVDSTLKIQPAKLEDSAVYLCASSSSPLGNYGYTFGSGTRLTVV.

The V and J genes are TRBV9 and TRBJ2-2, with TRBD2 matching 8 bases. Germline assignment: CDR1 SGDLS and CDR2 YYNGEE. V gave up 0 bases and J gave up 1 base; unmatched junction bases: 8. The CDR3 covers 18 residues. The CDR3 DNA is TGTGCCAGCAGCGTAGAAATCGGCGGGAGGAGGAACACCGGGGAGCTGTTTTTT. It translates to CASSVEIGGRRNTGELFF.

The rearrangement uses TRBV7-6 and TRBJ1-6, with 8 bases lining up with TRBD1. Germline V gene data show CDR1 as SGHVS and CDR2 as FNYEAQ. Germline trimming cut 1 base from V and 4 bases from J; bases unmatched to any gene: 18. The CDR3 contains 21 residues. CDR3 sequence reads: CASSLEGMVTGASRYNSPLHF. CDR3 bases: TGTGCCAGCAGCTTAGAGGGGATGGTGACAGGGGCTTCGAGGTATAATTCACCCCTCCACTTT.

This chain links TRBV15 with TRBJ2-5, with a possible D match to TRBD1 (6 bases). V was pared by 6 bases and J by 5 bases, with 13 bases between. The CDR3 runs to 13 residues. Per the germline V gene, CDR1 is LNHNV and CDR2 is YYDKDF (reference sequence). The CDR3 DNA follows: TGTGCCACCAGTTCGAGACAGGCGGAGACCCAGTACTTC. Its protein product is CATSSRQAETQYF.

J is TRBJ2-7 and V is TRBV4-1, with 7 bases that match TRBD2. CDR1 MGHRA and CDR2 YSYEKL come from the germline V gene. The length of the CDR3 is 14 residues. V was pared by 6 bases and J by 7 bases, with 12 bases of the junction left unmatched. This chain's CDR3 is CASRTSGISSEQYF. CDR3 nucleotides: TGCGCCAGCAGAACGAGCGGGATCTCGTCTGAGCAGTACTTC.

The DNA for the CDR3 is TGTGCCTGGTCGACAGGGTCTGGTAAGTGGACTGAAGCTTTCTTT. Protein sequence: CAWSTGSGKWTEAFF. The chain has TRBV30 and TRBJ1-1; 7 bases match TRBD1. The germline gives CDR1 GTSNPN, CDR2 SVGIG (reference sequence). CDR3 length: 15 amino acids. Trimming at V came to 5 bases and at J to 5 bases, leaving 14 bases not matched to a gene. The full variable domain, rest sourced from reference TRBV30 and TRBJ1-1, is SQTIHQWPATLVQPVGSPLSLECTVEGTSNPNLYWYRQAAGRGLQLLFYSVGIGQISSEVPQNLSASRPQDRQFILSSKKLLLSDSGFYLCAWSTGSGKWTEAFFGQGTRLTVV.

The genes are TRBV7-3 and TRBJ2-1; D possibly corresponds to TRBD2 (6 bases). CDR1 and CDR2 from the germline V gene are SGHTA and FQGTGA. The CDR3 extends over 14 amino acids. The germline V and J ends were trimmed by 4 bases and 3 bases, with 10 bases remaining between them. In DNA, the CDR3 is TGTGCCAGCAGCTACGGGGGAAGCTACAATGAGCAGTTCTTC. Protein product: CASSYGGSYNEQFF.

Concerning this clone itself: It is likely a read error, because the conserved phenylalanine at the end of the CDR3 is missing. The DNA is left out, because the CDR3 cannot be placed on it with certainty; the CDR3 is given as TCRdb lists it. The rearrangement uses TRBV6-1 and TRBJ1-3. The CDR3 has 13 amino acids, counting both end residues. Germline CDR1 is MNHNS and CDR2 is SASEGT. The CDR3 sequence: CASSVSAGGNFRV.